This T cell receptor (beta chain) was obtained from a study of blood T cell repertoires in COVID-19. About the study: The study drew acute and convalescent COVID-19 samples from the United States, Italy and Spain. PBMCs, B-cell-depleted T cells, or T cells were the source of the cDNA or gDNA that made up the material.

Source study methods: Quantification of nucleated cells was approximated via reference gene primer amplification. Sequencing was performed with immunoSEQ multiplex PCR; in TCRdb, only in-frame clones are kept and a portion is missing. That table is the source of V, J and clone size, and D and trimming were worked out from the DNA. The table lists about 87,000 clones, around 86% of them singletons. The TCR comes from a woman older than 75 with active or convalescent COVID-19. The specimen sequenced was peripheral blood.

The CDR3 DNA follows: TGTGCCAGTAGTATCACCGGACACAATAGCAATCAGCCCCAGCATTTT. Amino acids: CASSITGHNSNQPQHF. The chain joins TRBV19 to TRBJ1-5, with D perhaps matching TRBD1 (5 bases). Trimming left V 3 bases short and J 0 bases short, with 12 bases between. Per the germline V gene, CDR1 is LNHDA and CDR2 is SQIVND (reference sequence). The CDR3 consists of 16 residues.